Below, one T cell receptor (beta chain) is given with its context. The antigen is undetermined. The entry originates in a study of radiotherapy plus CTLA-4 blockade in lung cancer. Study-level findings and limits: Following radiotherapy plus ipilimumab, tumor-derived TCR clones expanded in the blood. Early clone dynamics of blood T cells, plus interferon-beta, reportedly predicted response best.

Libraries were prepared by immunoSEQ multiplex PCR; TCRdb keeps only in-frame clonotypes and omits some of them. The sample has 95,000 to 150,000 clones; 70% to 90% are singletons. Those patients who had chemo-refractory metastatic non-small-cell lung cancer were given focal radiation along with CTLA-4 blockade through ipilimumab. The CDR3 is made up of 16 amino acids. Trimming cost V 1 base and J 2 bases, with 14 bases left between them. Germline V lookup: CDR1 KGHSH, CDR2 LQKENI. This clonotype originated in a human donor with non-small cell lung cancer that progressed on radiotherapy plus ipilimumab. The chain links TRBV18 to TRBJ1-1; no definite D call. This material consisted of peripheral blood, taken from a patient treated with radiotherapy plus ipilimumab. The CDR3 DNA sequence: TGTGCCAGCTCACCACTAAGTCCCGGTCCCAACACTGAAGCTTTCTTT. It translates to CASSPLSPGPNTEAFF.